A selection of T cell receptor beta chains follows, all from one sample in a study of T cell clonotyping in hematopoietic cell transplantation. Assay: immunoSEQ multiplex PCR; the TCRdb copy retains only in-frame clones and omits some. This table has around 27,000 clones, roughly 71% appearing once. Sample: peripheral blood mononuclear cells, taken before stem cell transplant. The receptor set was obtained from a man aged 45-65 years with myelodysplastic syndrome. Some clones in this sample may be carry-over from other donors' samples. CDR3s include the opening cysteine and the closing phenylalanine or tryptophan. D genes are given only for firm matches. The size field is filled for only some rows; it gives once, few, many or a size class.

d_call clone_size j_call v_call cdr3_nt cdr3_aa
. . TRBJ1-2 TRBV7-9 TGTGCCAGCAGCCTAGTAGGCTACACCTTC CASSLVGYTF
. . TRBJ1-5 TRBV6-1 TGTGCCAGCAGTACCGGGACAATTAGCAATCAGCCCCAGCATTTT CASSTGTISNQPQHF
. . TRBJ1-3 TRBV30 TGTGCCTGGAAGCAGCCCGGAAACACCATATATTTT CAWKQPGNTIYF
TRBD1 . TRBJ1-2 TRBV28 TGTGCCAGCAGTTTAGGGAGAGGGGGCGTGGGTGGCTACACCTTC CASSLGRGGVGGYTF
. few TRBJ2-3 TRBV30 TGTGCCTGTTTCGTTAGCACAGATACGCAGTATTTT CACFVSTDTQYF
. . TRBJ2-1 TRBV5-6 TGTGCCAGCAGCTTGGCAGTTCCGAGCTCCTACAATGAGCAGTTCTTC CASSLAVPSSYNEQFF
. . TRBJ1-1 TRBV30 TGTGCCTGGAGAAGGGTAAGGAACACTGAAGCTTTCTTT CAWRRVRNTEAFF
TRBD1 . TRBJ1-5 TRBV9 TGTGCCAGCAGCGTAGGGACAGGGGGCAATCAGCCCCAGCATTTT CASSVGTGGNQPQHF
TRBD1 . TRBJ2-7 TRBV12-5 TGTGCTAGTGGTTACCCCCCGACAGGGGGCTCCTACGAGCAGTACTTC CASGYPPTGGSYEQYF
TRBD2 few TRBJ2-3 TRBV6-5 TGTGCCAGCAGGATCGGACTAGCTCCAGATACGCAGTATTTT CASRIGLAPDTQYF
TRBD1 . TRBJ1-5 TRBV6-1 TGTGCCAGCAGGGACAGGATTACTCAGCCCCAGCATTTT CASRDRITQPQHF
TRBD1 . TRBJ1-2 TRBV5-6 TGTGCCAGCAGCCCGGGGACAGACGCTAACTATGGCTACACCTTC CASSPGTDANYGYTF
. . TRBJ1-5 TRBV29-1 TGCAGCGTTGCGGGACAAGCGTCCAATCAGCCCCAGCATTTT CSVAGQASNQPQHF
. once TRBJ1-2 TRBV29-1 TGCAGCGTTGAAGATTCTCAAAGTGGCTACACCTTC CSVEDSQSGYTF
. . TRBJ1-2 TRBV5-6 TGTGCCAGCAGCTCACGCTCAGATGGAGGAGGTTATGGCTACACCTTC CASSSRSDGGGYGYTF
TRBD1 . TRBJ1-4 TRBV2 TGTGCCAGCAGTGCCGACAGGGTGCGGGAAAAACTGTTTTTT CASSADRVREKLFF
. . TRBJ1-2 TRBV20-1 TGCAGCGAAGACTTCGGTGGCTACACCTTC CSEDFGGYTF
. . TRBJ1-1 TRBV9 TGTGCCAGCAGCGTAGGTGCGGTTATGAACACTGAAGCTTTCTTT CASSVGAVMNTEAFF
TRBD2 . TRBJ2-5 TRBV4-3 TGCGCCAGCAGCCCCACGGTAGCGGGGGTCGCGAGTTTAGATGAGACCCAGTACTTC CASSPTVAGVASLDETQYF
. . TRBJ2-5 TRBV11-2 TGTGCCAGCAGCACCTGGGGGGCCCAGTACTTC CASSTWGAQYF
. . TRBJ1-2 TRBV1 TGCACCAGCAGATTCTCGCGAAAGACCTATGGCTACACCTTC CTSRFSRKTYGYTF
TRBD2 . TRBJ2-7 TRBV29-1 TGCAGCGTTGAAACAGCGGGAGATTCCTACGAGCAGTACTTC CSVETAGDSYEQYF
. . TRBJ2-2 TRBV4-1 TGCGCCAGCAGCCAGTCCGGGGAGCTGTTTTTT CASSQSGELFF
. . TRBJ2-7 TRBV9 TGTGCCAGCAGCGTAGGCAGGATCCCCTACGAGCAGTACTTC CASSVGRIPYEQYF
. medium-sized TRBJ2-5 TRBV25-1 TGTGCCAGCAGTGAACGGGGTCACCAAGAGACCCAGTACTTC CASSERGHQETQYF
TRBD1 once TRBJ1-5 TRBV11-2 TGTGCCAGCAGCCCCGGAGGGGACAGGGTAAGCAATCAGCCCCAGCATTTT CASSPGGDRVSNQPQHF
TRBD1 few TRBJ2-7 TRBV2 TGTGCCAGCAGTGCCCCCCCGGGACAGGGTAACGAGCAGTACTTC CASSAPPGQGNEQYF
. medium-sized TRBJ1-1 TRBV19 TGTGCCAGTAGTCCAACACCGGGGGGTAGCACTGAAGCTTTCTTT CASSPTPGGSTEAFF
TRBD2 . TRBJ2-3 TRBV5-1 TGCGCCAGCGGGACTAGCGGGAGTCCCCCAGATACGCAGTATTTT CASGTSGSPPDTQYF
. . TRBJ1-1 TRBV25-1 TGTGCCAGCAGTGTGTGGGGGGAGAACACTGAAGCTTTCTTT CASSVWGENTEAFF
. . TRBJ2-2 TRBV6-1 TGTGCCAGCAGTTCACAGGGCTACACCGGGGAGCTGTTTTTT CASSSQGYTGELFF
. . TRBJ1-6 TRBV7-2 TGTGCCAGCAGCTTAGATCCGGGTTGTCGGCACTTT CASSLDPGCRHF
TRBD2 . TRBJ2-2 TRBV7-6 TGTGCCAGCAGCTTAGCGGTTGGCGGGGGGGGGAACACCGGGGAGCTGTTTTTT CASSLAVGGGGNTGELFF
. once TRBJ2-7 TRBV30 TGTGCCTGGAGCGCTATTGGTGGGGAGCAGTACTTC CAWSAIGGEQYF
. . TRBJ2-7 TRBV5-1 TGCGCCAGCAGCCCCCTCGGGGAAGAGCAGTACTTC CASSPLGEEQYF
TRBD2 . TRBJ2-7 TRBV7-2 TGTGCCAGCAGCCAAGAGATAGCGGGGAACACCTACGAGCAGTACTTC CASSQEIAGNTYEQYF
. . TRBJ1-5 TRBV6-1 TGTGCCAGCAGTGAAGAGAGGGCCGGGCCCCAGCATTTT CASSEERAGPQHF
TRBD1 . TRBJ2-6 TRBV5-4 TGTGCCAGCAGCTTGGACACCCCGGGACAGGCTTTAAACGTCCTGACTTTC CASSLDTPGQALNVLTF
TRBD1 once TRBJ1-2 TRBV29-1 TGCAGCGCCGCGACAGGGGGAGTCGCGGGCTACACCTTC CSAATGGVAGYTF
TRBD1 few TRBJ1-2 TRBV29-1 TGCAGCGTTGTCAGGGACAGGGAGGACTATGGCTACACCTTC CSVVRDREDYGYTF
TRBD1 few TRBJ1-1 TRBV29-1 TGCAGCGGGGACAGGGGTGGCACTGAAGCTTTCTTT CSGDRGGTEAFF
. . TRBJ2-5 TRBV29-1 TGCAGCGTTGAAGATTGGGACGGGGAGACCCAGTACTTC CSVEDWDGETQYF
TRBD1 once TRBJ1-2 TRBV5-6 TGTGCCAGCAGCTTGGCGGGGGACAGATTTGGCTACACCTTC CASSLAGDRFGYTF
TRBD1 . TRBJ2-1 TRBV25-1 TGTGCCAGCAGTGACCTACAGGGGGCCTCCTACAATGAGCAGTTCTTC CASSDLQGASYNEQFF
. . TRBJ2-5 TRBV7-8 TGTGCCAGCAGCCCCCGGAGGTCCCAAGAGACCCAGTACTTC CASSPRRSQETQYF
. few TRBJ2-7 TRBV11-2 TGTGCCAGCAGCTCACCAAGGGACTACGAGCAGTACTTC CASSSPRDYEQYF
TRBD2 once TRBJ2-7 TRBV7-3 TGTGCCAGCAGCTTAAAAGCTAGCGGGGGGCATGATCCCTACGAGCAGTACTTC CASSLKASGGHDPYEQYF
. . TRBJ2-7 TRBV30 TGTGCCTGGAGGGGGAGGTACGCCTACGAGCAGTACTTC CAWRGRYAYEQYF
TRBD1 . TRBJ1-4 TRBV29-1 TGCAGCGTCATCCCGGGACAGGGTAATGAAAAACTGTTTTTT CSVIPGQGNEKLFF
. . TRBJ2-3 TRBV28 TGTGCCAGCAATGGGGGCCCCCCTAGCACAGATACGCAGTATTTT CASNGGPPSTDTQYF
. . TRBJ1-2 TRBV29-1 TGCAGCGTTGATGGGAACACCTATGGCTACACCTTC CSVDGNTYGYTF
TRBD1 . TRBJ1-1 TRBV5-6 TGTGCCAGCAGCTTGGTGCCGGGACAGGGATCCACTGAAGCTTTCTTT CASSLVPGQGSTEAFF
TRBD1 . TRBJ1-2 TRBV5-1 TGCGCCAGCAGCGGACAGGGCTGGGGCTACACCTTC CASSGQGWGYTF
. . TRBJ1-5 TRBV2 TGTGCCAGCAGCCCCAAAGTAAGGACTTACAATCAGCCCCAGCATTTT CASSPKVRTYNQPQHF
. . TRBJ1-1 TRBV25-1 TGTGCCAGCAGTCCCCTGGCAGGGGTGCCTGAAGCTTTCTTT CASSPLAGVPEAFF
. . TRBJ1-1 TRBV29-1 TGCAGCGTTGTAGAAGGCTTAAACACTGAAGCTTTCTTT CSVVEGLNTEAFF
TRBD1 . TRBJ1-2 TRBV4-3 TGCGCCAGCAGCCCTTTGACAGGGGCCGGCTACACCTTC CASSPLTGAGYTF
. . TRBJ2-7 TRBV25-1 TGTGCCAGCAGTGAGTCTCGAGGGACGAGCTCCTACGAGCAGTACTTC CASSESRGTSSYEQYF